The entry below gives a single T cell receptor beta chain sequence along with its context. The antigen is undetermined. Germline is not matched at one junction end, which may reflect a read error. The data stem from a study of cytomegalovirus exposure and HLA in healthy donors. Notes on the study in general: There were around 160 TCR beta chains listed as cytomegalovirus-associated. Among the CMV-associated chains, three were confirmed in vitro as specific for CMV antigens. The tendency of first-cohort TCR clusters to co-occur in the 90 to 150 validation repertoires was the finding of a later analysis.

Germline lookup yields CDR1 LNHDA and CDR2 SQIVND (reference sequence). The CDR3 covers 11 residues. Profiling relied on immunoSEQ multiplex PCR, and the TCRdb table lists in-frame clones only, not all of them. The sample carries 70,000 to 90,000 clones, 85% recorded once. Separate from the roughly 720-subject first cohort was the roughly 130-subject validation cohort, to which the donors belonged. This chain connects TRBV19 to TRBJ2-1, with D perhaps matching TRBD1 (6 bases). What was sequenced was PBMCs. The sequence derives from a man in his thirties or forties in good health and CMV-seronegative. The CDR3: CASSTGQIPLF. The CDR3 nucleotides read TGTGCCAGTAGTACCGGACAGATTCCGCTCTTC. The whole variable domain, remainder taken from reference TRBV19 and TRBJ2-1, is DGGITQSPKYLFRKEGQNVTLSCEQNLNHDAMYWYRQDPGQGLRLIYYSQIVNDFQKGDIAEGYSVSREKKESFPLTVTSAQKNPTAFYLCASSTGQIPLFGPGTRLTVL.